These 15 T cell receptor beta chains originate from one sample sequenced in a study of CD8+ T cells in alopecia areata. Following RNA extraction, reverse transcription yielded cDNA that acted as the sequencing template. TCRdb keeps only in-frame clones here, not all; method: immunoSEQ multiplex PCR. The table shows 110,000 to 150,000 clones, with around 86% occurring only once. Treatment given: oral pan-JAK inhibitor, 5-10 mg twice daily. The specimen comprised CD8+ T cells sorted from blood, sampled at week 4, from a patient treated with tofacitinib. The receptors were gathered from a human donor with alopecia areata.

This clone has more than one count but fewer than ten. This chain uses TRBV5-6 with TRBJ1-1; the D is unclear. The CDR3 sequence is 12 residues long. The ends were cut back, 5 bases at V and 1 base at J, with 6 bases in the middle. Germline V gives CDR1 SGHDT, CDR2 YYEEEE. The CDR3 spells CASRLPNTEAFF. In DNA form, the CDR3 reads TGTGCCAGCAGGTTGCCGAACACTGAAGCTTTCTTT.

The J gene is TRBJ2-7, the V gene TRBV19, with D perhaps matching TRBD1 (5 bases). Trimming cost V 1 base and J 1 base, with 8 bases left between them. The CDR3 sequence is 14 residues long. Germline V gene lookup returns CDR1 LNHDA and CDR2 SQIVND (reference sequence). This CDR3 reads CASSIVKGSYEQYF. For the CDR3, the DNA is TGTGCCAGTAGTATAGTCAAGGGGTCCTACGAGCAGTACTTC.

A single count supports this clone. The chain combines TRBV27 with TRBJ1-1, with a weak D call TRBD1 (6 bases). Trimming took off 8 bases at V and 4 bases at J, with 14 bases between the two ends. Looked up from germline, CDR1 is MNHEY and CDR2 is SMNVEV (reference sequence). This CDR3 contains 13 residues. In DNA form, the CDR3 reads TGTGCCAGCGGGGCGGGGGCGCGCACTGAAGCTTTCTTT. It codes for CASGAGARTEAFF.

J is TRBJ2-3 and V is TRBV5-1; weak D call: TRBD2 (5 bases). The germline CDR1 and CDR2 sequences are SGHRS and YFSETQ. V lost 4 bases, J lost 0 bases, and 12 bases lay in between. The CDR3 has 15 amino acids. The CDR3 protein is CASSPSSGSTDTQYF. The CDR3 DNA follows: TGCGCCAGCAGCCCATCAAGCGGAAGCACAGATACGCAGTATTTT. Variable domain in full (rest from reference TRBV5-1 and TRBJ2-3): KAGVTQTPRYLIKTRGQQVTLSCSPISGHRSVSWYQQTPGQGLQFLFEYFSETQRNKGNFPGRFSGRQFSNSRSEMNVSTLELGDSALYLCASSPSSGSTDTQYFGPGTRLTVL.

V usage is TRBV7-2 and J usage is TRBJ2-7, with TRBD1 matching 7 bases. Looked up from germline, CDR1 is SGHTA and CDR2 is FQGNSA. The V gene end was trimmed by 2 bases and the J gene end by 4 bases; junction bases not matched to a gene: 5. The CDR3 loop spans 14 amino acids. The CDR3 sequence is CASSLHRGAYEQYF. The CDR3 bases are TGTGCCAGCAGCTTACACAGGGGTGCATACGAGCAGTACTTC.

The rearrangement joins TRBV5-1 to TRBJ2-1, with a tentative D call TRBD1 (5 bases). Looked up from germline, CDR1 is SGHRS and CDR2 is YFSETQ. This CDR3 comprises 15 residues. Trimming cost V 0 bases and J 4 bases, with 11 bases left between them. The CDR3 spells CASSLEVTGYNEQFF. The DNA of the CDR3 is TGCGCCAGCAGCTTGGAGGTAACAGGTTACAATGAGCAGTTCTTC.

The genes are TRBV7-9 and TRBJ1-2; D not certain. This CDR3 has 11 amino acids. Trimming removed 6 bases at V and 8 bases at J, with 10 bases between. Looked up from germline, CDR1 is SEHNR and CDR2 is FQNEAQ (reference sequence). The CDR3 is CASSYGLGYTF. CDR3 sequence (DNA): TGTGCCAGCAGTTACGGGTTGGGCTACACCTTC.

The V call is TRBV6-6, the J call TRBJ2-7; D tentatively fits TRBD1 or TRBD2 (6 bases each). Germline V gene data show CDR1 as MNHNY and CDR2 as SVGAGI (reference sequence). The ends were cut back, 2 bases at V and 12 bases at J, with 14 bases in the middle. This CDR3 has 12 amino acids. CDR3 coding DNA: TGTGCCAGCAGTTACGGGGGGACATCGGCGTACTTC. Protein: CASSYGGTSAYF.

V is TRBV7-9 and J is TRBJ1-1; possibly TRBD1 for D (6 bases). Germline V lookup: CDR1 SEHNR, CDR2 FQNEAQ (reference sequence). The CDR3 consists of 13 residues. Trimming shortened V by 9 bases and J by 0 bases, and 11 bases separated the two germline ends. CDR3 bases: TGTGCCAGTGTAAGGGGGATGAACACTGAAGCTTTCTTT. Its protein is CASVRGMNTEAFF.

V and J are TRBV30 and TRBJ1-2; possible D gene TRBD1, 5 bases. With 3 bases removed from V and 8 bases from J, the gap between germline ends came to 16 bases. The CDR3 is 13 residues long. Germline values: CDR1 GTSNPN, CDR2 SVGIG (reference sequence). CDR3 DNA sequence: TGTGCCTGGAGCTTCACAGGCTCGGGGGGCTACACCTTC. It yields the protein CAWSFTGSGGYTF.

The chain employs TRBV19 and TRBJ1-6; 11 nucleotides match TRBD1. V gave up 3 bases and J gave up 5 bases; unmatched junction bases: 6. This CDR3 has 17 residues. Looked up from germline, CDR1 is LNHDA and CDR2 is SQIVND (reference sequence). CDR3 sequence: CASSITEDRGHNSPLHF. CDR3 sequence (DNA): TGTGCCAGTAGTATCACTGAGGACAGGGGGCATAATTCACCCCTCCACTTT.

Concerning this clone itself: Other DNA sequences within the sample encode an identical CDR3. The chain uses TRBV2 and TRBJ1-5; D is uncertain. CDR3 size: 14 residues. The germline gives CDR1 SNHLY, CDR2 FYNNEI. Trimming shortened V by 3 bases and J by 1 base, and 7 bases separated the two germline ends. The CDR3 protein is CASSESGSNQPQHF. In DNA form, the CDR3 reads TGTGCCAGCAGTGAGTCGGGAAGCAATCAGCCCCAGCATTTT.

The rearrangement uses TRBV7-9 and TRBJ1-2; maybe TRBD1 (5 bases). The CDR3 is 11 amino acids. The V and J ends lost 8 bases and 4 bases respectively, with 8 bases between them. Germline CDR1 reads SEHNR; CDR2 reads FQNEAQ (reference sequence). The DNA of the CDR3 is TGTGCCAGCGGGACGGCCTATGGCTACACCTTC. Translation gives CASGTAYGYTF.

The gene calls are TRBV7-3 and TRBJ2-3; D is ambiguous. The V gene's germline CDR1 is SGHTA and CDR2 FQGTGA. This CDR3 has 13 residues. Trimming removed 5 bases from V and 6 bases from J, with 12 bases in between. CDR3 DNA sequence: TGTGCCAGCAGCACTGCAGACCGGGATACGCAGTATTTT. Protein product: CASSTADRDTQYF. Looking up the rest from reference TRBV7-3 and TRBJ2-3 gives the full variable domain: GAGVSQTPSNKVTEKGKYVELRCDPISGHTALYWYRQSLGQGPEFLIYFQGTGAADDSGLPNDRFFAVRPEGSVSTLKIQRTERGDSAVYLCASSTADRDTQYFGPGTRLTVL.

This chain uses TRBV9 with TRBJ2-2, with 9 nucleotides matching TRBD2. CDR1 and CDR2 from the germline V gene are SGDLS and YYNGEE. The CDR3 is 16 amino acids. The ends lost 0 bases at V and 4 bases at J; junction bases unmatched: 4. Written as DNA, the CDR3 is TGTGCCAGCAGCGTAGTTAGCGGGAGTAGCACCGGGGAGCTGTTTTTT. Its translation: CASSVVSGSSTGELFF.